A single sample gave rise to the 2 T cell receptor beta chains below, sequenced in a study of cytomegalovirus exposure and HLA in healthy donors. The PCR had 60 Vbeta and 13 Jbeta primers. Some clones are missing from TCRdb's copy, which holds only in-frame ones; the method was immunoSEQ multiplex PCR. The sample records some 120,000 clones, around 70% being singletons. Sequenced: PBMCs. Source of these receptors: a man younger than 40 in good health and CMV-seropositive.

This clone has only a few counts. This sequence joins TRBV6-5 and TRBJ2-1; 10 bases line up with TRBD2. CDR3 length equals 15 residues. Looked up from germline, CDR1 is MNHEY and CDR2 is SVGAGI. Trimming removed 5 bases from V and 6 bases from J; junction bases left unmatched: 7. The CDR3 sequence: CASSAPLAGVNEQFF. The CDR3 nucleotides are TGTGCCAGCAGTGCCCCCCTAGCGGGAGTCAATGAGCAGTTCTTC.

The chain combines TRBV5-4 with TRBJ2-5; D uncertain. V was trimmed by 3 bases and J by 5 bases, leaving 11 bases between them. Germline V gene data show CDR1 as SGHNT and CDR2 as YYREEE (reference sequence). CDR3 length: 13 residues. The CDR3 DNA reads as TGTGCCAGCAGCTCCCCCCCGGAGGAGACCCAGTACTTC. This sequence encodes CASSSPPEETQYF.